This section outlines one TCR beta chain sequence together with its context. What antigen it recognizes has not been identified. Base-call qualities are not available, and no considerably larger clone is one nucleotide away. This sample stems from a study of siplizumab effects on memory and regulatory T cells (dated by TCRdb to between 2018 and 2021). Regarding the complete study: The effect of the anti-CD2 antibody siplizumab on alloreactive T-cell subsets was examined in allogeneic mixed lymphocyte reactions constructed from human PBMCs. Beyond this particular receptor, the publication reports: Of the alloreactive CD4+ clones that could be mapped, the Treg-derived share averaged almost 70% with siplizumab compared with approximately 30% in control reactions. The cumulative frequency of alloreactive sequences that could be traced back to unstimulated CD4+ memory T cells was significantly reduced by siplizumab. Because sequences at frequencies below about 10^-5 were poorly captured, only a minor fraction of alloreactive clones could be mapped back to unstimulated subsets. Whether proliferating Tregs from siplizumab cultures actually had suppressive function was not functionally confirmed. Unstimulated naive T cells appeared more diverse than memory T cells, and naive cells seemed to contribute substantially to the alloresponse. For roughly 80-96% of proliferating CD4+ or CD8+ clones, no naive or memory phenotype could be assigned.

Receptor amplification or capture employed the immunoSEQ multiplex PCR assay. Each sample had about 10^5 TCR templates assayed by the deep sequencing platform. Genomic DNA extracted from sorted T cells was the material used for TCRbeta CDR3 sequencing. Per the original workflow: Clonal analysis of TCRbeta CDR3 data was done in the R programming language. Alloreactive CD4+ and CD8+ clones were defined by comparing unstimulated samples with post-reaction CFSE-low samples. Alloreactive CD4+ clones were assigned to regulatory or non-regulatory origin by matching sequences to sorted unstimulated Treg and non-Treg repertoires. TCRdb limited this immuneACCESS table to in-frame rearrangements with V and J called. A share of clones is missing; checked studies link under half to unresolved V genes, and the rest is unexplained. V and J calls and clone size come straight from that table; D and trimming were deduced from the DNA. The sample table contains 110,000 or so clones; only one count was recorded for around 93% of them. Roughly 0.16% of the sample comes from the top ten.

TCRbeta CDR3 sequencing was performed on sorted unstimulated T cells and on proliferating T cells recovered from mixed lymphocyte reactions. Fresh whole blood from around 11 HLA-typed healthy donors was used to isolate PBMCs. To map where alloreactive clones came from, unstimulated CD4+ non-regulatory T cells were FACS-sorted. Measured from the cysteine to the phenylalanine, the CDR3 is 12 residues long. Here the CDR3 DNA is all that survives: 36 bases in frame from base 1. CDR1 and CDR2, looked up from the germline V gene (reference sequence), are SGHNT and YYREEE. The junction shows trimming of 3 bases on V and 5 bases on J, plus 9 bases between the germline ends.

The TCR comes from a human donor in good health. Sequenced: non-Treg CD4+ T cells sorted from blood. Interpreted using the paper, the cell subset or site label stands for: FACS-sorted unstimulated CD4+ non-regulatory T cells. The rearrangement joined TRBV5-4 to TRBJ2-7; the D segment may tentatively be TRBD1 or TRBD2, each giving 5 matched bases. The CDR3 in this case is CASSWGTDEQYF. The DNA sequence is TGTGCCAGCAGCTGGGGGACGGACGAGCAGTACTTC.